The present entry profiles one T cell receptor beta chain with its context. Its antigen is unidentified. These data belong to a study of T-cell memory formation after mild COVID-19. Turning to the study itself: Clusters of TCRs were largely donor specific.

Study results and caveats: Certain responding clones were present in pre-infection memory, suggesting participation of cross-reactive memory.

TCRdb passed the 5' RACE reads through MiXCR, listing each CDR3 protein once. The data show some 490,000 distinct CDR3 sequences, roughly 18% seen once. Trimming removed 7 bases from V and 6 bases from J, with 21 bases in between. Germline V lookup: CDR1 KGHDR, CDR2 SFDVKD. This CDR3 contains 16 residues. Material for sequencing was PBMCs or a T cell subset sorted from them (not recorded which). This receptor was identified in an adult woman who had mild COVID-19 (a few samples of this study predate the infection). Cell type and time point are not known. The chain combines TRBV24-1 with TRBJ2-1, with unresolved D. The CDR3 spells CATRYLRGEVGNEQFF. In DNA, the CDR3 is TGTGCCACCAGATATCTTCGCGGTGAGGTGGGCAATGAGCAGTTCTTC.